A single sample is the source of the 15 T cell receptor beta chains below, sequenced in a study of blood T cell repertoires in COVID-19. Libraries were prepared by immunoSEQ multiplex PCR; TCRdb keeps only in-frame clonotypes and omits some of them. The table has about 110,000 clones, about 89% seen once; the top ten hold 1% to 1.5%. The sample consisted of peripheral blood. All receptors come from a woman in her 30s with acute or convalescent COVID-19.

This sequence joins TRBV20-1 and TRBJ1-1; D ambiguous. The CDR3 has 11 amino acids. V was cut by 6 bases and J by 11 bases, with 16 bases left in between. Germline V lookup: CDR1 DFQATT, CDR2 SNEGSKA (reference sequence). The CDR3, as DNA: TGCAGTGCCAACACCGACGGCGGGGCTTTCTTT. Residues: CSANTDGGAFF.

This chain connects TRBV19 to TRBJ2-2; D possibly corresponds to TRBD2 (7 bases). From germline, CDR1 is LNHDA and CDR2 SQIVND (reference sequence). Trimming stripped 6 bases from V and 5 bases from J, with 13 bases between. The CDR3 is made up of 14 amino acids. The CDR3 bases are TGTGCCAGTAGGGATAGGGGGGGGACCGGGGAGCTGTTTTTT. This translates into CASRDRGGTGELFF.

The chain recombines TRBV19 with TRBJ1-2, with TRBD1 as a possible D gene (6 bases). Germline V gene lookup returns CDR1 LNHDA and CDR2 SQIVND (reference sequence). Trimming removed 11 bases at V and 5 bases at J, with 18 bases between. The CDR3 is made up of 13 amino acids. The DNA for the CDR3 is TGTGCCGTGGGGGAACCGGGGACATATGGCTACACCTTC. This translates into CAVGEPGTYGYTF.

The genes are TRBV15 and TRBJ2-7, with 7 bases aligning to TRBD1. Unmatched junction bases numbered 5, after V lost 3 bases and J lost 3 bases. Germline values: CDR1 LNHNV, CDR2 YYDKDF (reference sequence). CDR3 length: 14 amino acids. The CDR3 DNA reads TGTGCCACCAGCAGGGACAGGTGGGTCTACGAGCAGTACTTC. Protein product: CATSRDRWVYEQYF. The whole variable domain, remainder taken from reference TRBV15 and TRBJ2-7, is DAMVIQNPRYQVTQFGKPVTLSCSQTLNHNVMYWYQQKSSQAPKLLFHYYDKDFNNEADTPDNFQSRRPNTSFCFLDIRSPGLGDTAMYLCATSRDRWVYEQYFGPGTRLTVT.

The chain links TRBV10-1 to TRBJ2-3; TRBD2 agrees at 7 bases. The J segment lost 5 bases and the V segment lost 4 bases, leaving 3 bases of the junction unmatched. In germline, CDR1 is WNHNN, CDR2 SYGVQD (reference sequence). The CDR3 runs 13 residues. The CDR3 DNA reads as TGCGCCAGCAGTGCGGGAGGAGGAGATACGCAGTATTTT. Protein sequence: CASSAGGGDTQYF.

Points on this clone: The identical CDR3 is also encoded by other nucleotide sequences in the sample. The V gene is TRBV18, the J gene TRBJ1-1; possible D gene TRBD1, 5 bases. The CDR3 spans 15 residues. From germline, CDR1 is KGHSH and CDR2 LQKENI. V lost 2 bases to trimming and J lost 1 base, with 11 bases between them. CDR3 loop: CASSPTGGTNTEAFF. The DNA of the CDR3 is TGTGCCAGCTCACCAACGGGGGGGACGAACACTGAAGCTTTCTTT.

This rearrangement joins TRBV6-6 to TRBJ2-7, with TRBD2 matching 7 bases. The J segment lost 2 bases and the V segment lost 0 bases, leaving 4 bases of the junction unmatched. The CDR3 is made up of 15 amino acids. Germline V CDR1 and CDR2: MNHNY, SVGAGI (reference sequence). CDR3 region: CASSYSSGRTYEQYF. CDR3 in DNA: TGTGCCAGCAGTTACTCTAGCGGGCGGACCTACGAGCAGTACTTC.

The chain has TRBV7-9 and TRBJ2-7; the match to TRBD1 covers 8 bases. Germline CDR1 and CDR2: SEHNR and FQNEAQ (reference sequence). Unmatched junction bases numbered 5, after V lost 5 bases and J lost 2 bases. The CDR3 spans 14 residues. The CDR3 DNA follows: TGTGCCAGCAGCGATAGGACAGGGACCTACGAGCAGTACTTC. Encoded protein: CASSDRTGTYEQYF.

The chain uses TRBV9 and TRBJ1-2, with 8 bases that match TRBD1. The CDR3 runs 15 residues. Germline CDR1 and CDR2: SGDLS and YYNGEE. Trimming took 6 bases from V and 0 from J; bases not matched to a gene: 7. The CDR3 sequence is CASTTGQGSNYGYTF. DNA of the CDR3: TGTGCCAGCACTACAGGACAGGGATCTAACTATGGCTACACCTTC.

The chain joins TRBV6-4 to TRBJ1-4; D ambiguous. The germline V gene encodes CDR1 MRHNA and CDR2 SNTAGT. The germline V and J ends were trimmed by 7 bases and 4 bases, with 13 bases remaining between them. The length of the CDR3 is 14 residues. In DNA, the CDR3 is TGTGCCAGCACCCTAAGCCCTAGTAATGAAAAACTGTTTTTT. It yields the protein CASTLSPSNEKLFF.

This chain uses TRBV7-9 with TRBJ2-5; 13 bases are a match to TRBD2. Germline V gene sequence: CDR1 SEHNR, CDR2 FQNEAQ (reference sequence). J lost 5 bases, V lost 0 bases, and 6 bases had no gene match. The CDR3 length is 17 residues. Written as DNA, the CDR3 is TGTGCCAGCAGCTTAGCGATCACTAGCGGGAGGGGTGAGACCCAGTACTTC. As protein: CASSLAITSGRGETQYF.

This sequence joins TRBV9 and TRBJ2-1, with 7 bases that match TRBD1. From germline, CDR1 is SGDLS and CDR2 YYNGEE. The CDR3 loop spans 14 amino acids. The V and J ends lost 3 bases and 8 bases, in that order; junction bases with no gene match: 8. CDR3 in amino acids: CASSDRDSRDEQFF. CDR3 in DNA: TGTGCCAGCAGCGACCGGGACAGTAGAGATGAGCAGTTCTTC.

The chain recombines TRBV27 with TRBJ1-5; possible D gene TRBD1, 6 bases. Per the germline V gene, CDR1 is MNHEY and CDR2 is SMNVEV (reference sequence). The ends were cut back, 5 bases at V and 2 bases at J, with 13 bases in the middle. The CDR3 is 15 amino acids. CDR3 in DNA: TGTGCCAGCAGTCTAGGGGGTCTTGGCAATCAGCCCCAGCATTTT. The encoded protein is CASSLGGLGNQPQHF.

The chain employs TRBV9 and TRBJ1-4, with 9 bases lining up with TRBD1. The J segment lost 4 bases and the V segment lost 2 bases, leaving 3 bases of the junction unmatched. This CDR3 is 15 amino acids long. CDR1 SGDLS and CDR2 YYNGEE come from the germline V gene. The CDR3 here is CASSVGTGFNEKLFF. In nucleotides, the CDR3 is TGTGCCAGCAGCGTCGGGACAGGGTTTAATGAAAAACTGTTTTTT.

The chain couples TRBV7-2 to TRBJ1-2; TRBD1 aligns across 7 bases. The germline gives CDR1 SGHTA, CDR2 FQGNSA. V lost 1 base, J lost 7 bases, and 18 bases stayed unmatched. CDR3 length: 18 residues. The CDR3 region has the DNA TGTGCCAGCAGCTTAGATTCGGGGGCAGGGGGATTGTCGGGTGGCTACACCTTC. Translated, it gives CASSLDSGAGGLSGGYTF.